This TCR beta chain was found in a study of blood T cell repertoires in COVID-19. The data were produced by immunoSEQ multiplex PCR, yet TCRdb's version contains in-frame clones alone and is incomplete. The repertoire has 410,000 or so clones, 70% to 90% of them found once; the top ten carry roughly 1.4%. V lost 4 bases and J 5 bases, leaving 30 bases between the germline ends. There are 20 residues in the CDR3. Germline CDR1 SGDLS, CDR2 YYNGEE. The origin of this receptor is a woman in her twenties or thirties with active or convalescent COVID-19. This sequence joins TRBV9 and TRBJ2-2; perhaps TRBD2 as D (7 bases). Sequencing was done on a sample of peripheral blood. CDR3 DNA sequence: TGTGCCAGCAGCCCCTACCTTGTTGGGGGGGCGGGACGGGAGACCGGGGAGCTGTTTTTT. Encoded protein: CASSPYLVGGAGRETGELFF.